This entry describes one TCR beta chain. Its antigen is unknown. Here immunoSEQ multiplex PCR was the method, and the copy in TCRdb shows in-frame clones only, minus some. The sample includes 55,000 to 75,000 clones, about 85% of them seen just once. This specimen comes from a study of OX40 agonist ivuxolimab in advanced cancers. General study findings and limits: Partial responders treated at 0.1-3.0 mg/kg exhibited clonal expansion among the lowest measured. The investigators did not determine what antigen specificity the expanded peripheral T cells had. The study observed clonal expansion of CD4+ and CD8+ blood T cells by week 6 at 0.1 to 3.0 mg/kg. The authors also found low normalized T-cell clonal expansion in some nonresponders.

V shed 3 bases and J shed 7 bases, with 24 bases lying between them. There are 17 residues in the CDR3. The V gene's germline CDR1 is ENHRY and CDR2 SYGVKD. This clonotype was obtained from an adult with an advanced solid tumor such as melanoma, head and neck, liver or kidney cancer. The chain carries TRBV10-3 and TRBJ1-2; D possibly corresponds to TRBD1 (5 bases). The sequencing used CD4+ or CD8+ T cells sorted from blood, collected in a trial of the OX40 agonist ivuxolimab. CDR3 sequence reads: CAISDPGTEQLGGGYTF. For the CDR3, the DNA is TGTGCCATCAGTGACCCCGGGACGGAACAACTCGGGGGTGGCTACACCTTC.